Below, 12 T cell receptor beta chains from the same sample are listed, as sequenced in a study of cytomegalovirus exposure and HLA in healthy donors. The PCR ran on 60 Vbeta and 13 Jbeta primers. Sequencing was performed with immunoSEQ multiplex PCR; in TCRdb, only in-frame clones are kept and a portion is missing. The sample records around 91,000 clones, 78% being singletons. The sample comprised PBMCs. The receptors were gathered from a male donor in good health and CMV-seropositive.

The V call is TRBV28, the J call TRBJ2-3; 7 bases map to TRBD1. CDR1 is MDHEN, CDR2 SYDVKM, per germline. The V and J ends lost 4 bases and 14 bases, in that order; junction bases with no gene match: 21. The CDR3 is 16 amino acids. CDR3 in amino acids: CASSSYTPGQLNVMYF. CDR3 sequence (DNA): TGTGCCAGCAGTTCATATACACCGGGACAGCTAAATGTCATGTATTTT.

This chain uses TRBV5-6 with TRBJ2-1; D remains unclear. Trimming left V 0 bases short and J 5 bases short, with 12 bases between. CDR3 length equals 15 residues. Germline CDR1 and CDR2: SGHDT and YYEEEE. This CDR3 reads CASSLGSRQNNEQFF. The CDR3 nucleotides are TGTGCCAGCAGCTTGGGAAGTCGCCAGAACAATGAGCAGTTCTTC.

This clone was counted a single time. CDR3 loop: CSAGTGDGYTF. The DNA of the CDR3 is TGCAGCGCCGGGACAGGGGACGGCTACACCTTC. The chain couples TRBV29-1 to TRBJ1-2, with TRBD1 matching 10 bases. V was clipped by 7 bases and J by 8 bases; unmatched bases: 4. The CDR3 sequence is 11 residues long. Germline V gene data show CDR1 as SQVTM and CDR2 as ANQGSEA.

The V call is TRBV28, the J call TRBJ2-3, with TRBD2 identical over 8 bases. Germline CDR1 reads MDHEN; CDR2 reads SYDVKM. The CDR3 spans 15 residues. Unmatched junction bases numbered 5, after V lost 6 bases and J lost 0 bases. The CDR3 sequence: CASREGTSSTDTQYF. CDR3 nucleotide sequence: TGTGCCAGCAGAGAAGGGACTAGTAGCACAGATACGCAGTATTTT.

The chain combines TRBV2 with TRBJ2-7; D is perhaps TRBD1 (6 bases). This CDR3 is 13 amino acids long. The V gene lost 8 bases and the J gene lost 2 bases, with 13 bases spanning the gap. The germline V gene has CDR1 SNHLY and CDR2 FYNNEI. The CDR3 spells CASRYRDTYEQYF. The CDR3 region has the DNA TGTGCCAGCCGATACAGGGATACCTACGAGCAGTACTTC.

The V and J genes are TRBV5-6 and TRBJ2-3; the D gene is possibly TRBD1 (6 bases). Germline V gene sequence: CDR1 SGHDT, CDR2 YYEEEE. This CDR3 contains 15 residues. The V gene lost 2 bases and the J gene lost 0 bases, with 10 bases spanning the gap. CDR3 residues: CASSFRGPSTDTQYF. CDR3 sequence (DNA): TGTGCCAGCAGCTTCAGGGGACCTAGCACAGATACGCAGTATTTT. Supplemented by reference TRBV5-6 and TRBJ2-3, the full variable domain reads DAGVTQSPTHLIKTRGQQVTLRCSPKSGHDTVSWYQQALGQGPQFIFQYYEEEERQRGNFPDRFSGHQFPNYSSELNVNALLLGDSALYLCASSFRGPSTDTQYFGPGTRLTVL.

The chain links TRBV5-4 to TRBJ1-2; no reliable D call. CDR1 SGHNT and CDR2 YYREEE come from the germline V gene (reference sequence). The CDR3 has 15 amino acids. V lost 0 bases to trimming and J lost 2 bases, with 11 bases between them. CDR3 protein: CASSLAGGRNYGYTF. The CDR3 bases are TGTGCCAGCAGCTTGGCCGGTGGGCGAAACTATGGCTACACCTTC.

The rearrangement links TRBV4-2 to TRBJ2-1; TRBD2 agrees at 11 bases. This CDR3 contains 19 residues. Germline assignment: CDR1 LGHNA and CDR2 YNFKEQ. V was clipped by 1 base and J by 4 bases; unmatched bases: 12. This CDR3 is CASSQAISGGVGLYNEQFF. The CDR3 nucleotides are TGTGCCAGCAGCCAAGCTATTAGCGGGGGGGTCGGGTTATACAATGAGCAGTTCTTC.

The V and J genes are TRBV27 and TRBJ2-2; tentatively, D is TRBD2 (5 bases). The CDR3 is 15 residues long. The V gene lost 0 bases and the J gene lost 4 bases, with 9 bases spanning the gap. Germline V gene lookup returns CDR1 MNHEY and CDR2 SMNVEV (reference sequence). The CDR3 spells CASSLSSVITGELFF. CDR3 sequence (DNA): TGTGCCAGCAGTTTATCTAGCGTAATCACCGGGGAGCTGTTTTTT.

This clone was seen once. The chain joins TRBV25-1 to TRBJ1-1; TRBD1 aligns across 8 bases. After removal of 4 bases from V and 3 bases from J, the junction contained 7 bases not matched to a gene. The V gene's germline CDR1 is MGHDK and CDR2 SYGVNS. The CDR3 has 15 residues. CDR3 protein: CASSGWGTGDTEAFF. The CDR3 nucleotides read TGTGCCAGCAGTGGGTGGGGGACAGGAGACACTGAAGCTTTCTTT.

This rearrangement joins TRBV9 to TRBJ2-2; tentatively, D is TRBD2 (5 bases). The germline gives CDR1 SGDLS, CDR2 YYNGEE. This CDR3 contains 16 residues. V gave up 4 bases and J gave up 0 bases, with 13 bases separating them. CDR3 loop: CASSLTTGTNTGELFF. The CDR3 coding sequence is TGTGCCAGCAGCCTTACGACCGGGACGAACACCGGGGAGCTGTTTTTT.

The rearrangement joins TRBV15 to TRBJ1-1, with TRBD1 as a possible D gene (6 bases). Germline CDR1 LNHNV, CDR2 YYDKDF (reference sequence). Trimming removed 1 base at V and 10 bases at J, with 13 bases between. The CDR3 runs to 13 residues. CDR3 coding DNA: TGTGCCACCAGCAGAGCCGACAGGAAAGGAGCTTTCTTT. This encodes CATSRADRKGAFF.